Each of the 5 T cell receptor beta chains below was sequenced from the same sample in a study of cytomegalovirus exposure and HLA in healthy donors. The protocol was immunoSEQ multiplex PCR, while the TCRdb copy is restricted to in-frame clones and leaves out a portion. Of around 190,000 clones listed, roughly 81% are singletons. Sample: PBMCs. The receptor source for this set is a woman aged 30 to 39 in good health and CMV-seronegative.

V and J are TRBV9 and TRBJ2-2; the D is unclear. Trimming removed 3 bases from V and 7 bases from J, with 19 bases in between. CDR3 size: 16 residues. Germline lookup yields CDR1 SGDLS and CDR2 YYNGEE. The CDR3 DNA sequence: TGTGCCAGCAGCGCAGAAGCGAAGAGGATGGGCGGGGAGCTGTTTTTT. It specifies CASSAEAKRMGGELFF.

This clone showed up just once. The chain recombines TRBV7-9 with TRBJ1-4; TRBD1 agrees at 8 bases. The CDR3 length is 15 residues. CDR1 is SEHNR, CDR2 FQNEAQ, per germline (reference sequence). J lost 7 bases, V lost 5 bases, and 9 bases had no gene match. CDR3 amino acids: CASSPAGGRVEKLFF. CDR3 bases: TGTGCCAGCAGCCCAGCAGGGGGCAGGGTTGAAAAACTGTTTTTT.

The V gene is TRBV5-1, the J gene TRBJ2-7; perhaps TRBD1 as D (5 bases). CDR1 is SGHRS, CDR2 YFSETQ, per germline. The CDR3 loop spans 15 amino acids. V shed 0 bases and J shed 0 bases, with 10 bases lying between them. CDR3 bases: TGCGCCAGCAGCTTGGAGGGGCTAAGCTCCTACGAGCAGTACTTC. Translated: CASSLEGLSSYEQYF.

This clone showed up just a few times. The chain carries TRBV11-2 and TRBJ2-7; maybe TRBD2 (5 bases). V lost 2 bases and J lost 6, with 17 bases in between. The CDR3 is 15 residues long. Germline CDR1 is SGHAT and CDR2 is FQNNGV. CDR3 sequence reads: CASSLSRGSHGEQYF. The CDR3, as DNA: TGTGCCAGCAGCTTATCCAGAGGGTCCCACGGCGAGCAGTACTTC.

The chain has TRBV4-1 and TRBJ1-1; 7 bases match TRBD1. The CDR3 runs to 16 residues. Germline assignment: CDR1 MGHRA and CDR2 YSYEKL. J lost 1 base, V lost 0 bases, and 5 bases had no gene match. CDR3 amino acids: CASSQDPTGTNTEAFF. Written as DNA, the CDR3 is TGCGCCAGCAGCCAAGACCCGACAGGGACGAACACTGAAGCTTTCTTT.